One T cell receptor beta chain is described in this entry. The repertoire was sequenced with immunoSEQ multiplex PCR; TCRdb's copy has only in-frame clones and lacks some. The sample holds around 250,000 clones, less than 90% seen once. This specimen comes from a study of blood T cell repertoires in COVID-19. The germline V gene has CDR1 KGHDR and CDR2 SFDVKD. The CDR3 contains 13 residues. Trimming removed 9 bases at V and 7 bases at J, with 15 bases between. The rearrangement joins TRBV24-1 to TRBJ2-1, with D maybe TRBD2 (5 bases). This clonotype was obtained from a woman between 40 and 55 years old who had recovered from COVID-19. Sequencing was carried out using peripheral blood. The CDR3 loop is CATAPGNENEQFF. The CDR3, as DNA: TGTGCCACCGCCCCGGGGAACGAGAATGAGCAGTTCTTC.